Each of the 7 T cell receptor beta chains below was sequenced from the same sample in a study of cytomegalovirus exposure and HLA in healthy donors. PCR primers comprised 60 Vbeta and 13 Jbeta primers. The method was immunoSEQ multiplex PCR; TCRdb's version includes in-frame clones alone and lacks a portion of them. This sample carries 150,000 to 200,000 clones, approximately 71% of them seen once, and the ten largest clones take about 9.4%. The sample was PBMCs. The receptors originated from a man younger than 40 in good health and CMV-seropositive.

The chain couples TRBV28 to TRBJ1-1, with TRBD1 matching 10 bases. Trimming cost V 4 bases and J 1 base; bases outside gene matches: 3. Germline CDR1 and CDR2: MDHEN and SYDVKM. The CDR3 sequence is 15 residues long. The DNA for the CDR3 is TGTGCCAGCAGTTCCGGGACAGGGGCGAACACTGAAGCTTTCTTT. It translates to CASSSGTGANTEAFF.

The V and J genes are TRBV27 and TRBJ1-1, with D unclear. The germline gives CDR1 MNHEY, CDR2 SMNVEV (reference sequence). This CDR3 comprises 13 residues. Trimming shortened V by 4 bases and J by 1 base, and 7 bases separated the two germline ends. The CDR3 DNA reads TGTGCCAGCAGTTCGGGAAGGAACACTGAAGCTTTCTTT. Amino acids: CASSSGRNTEAFF.

V gene TRBV5-1 combines with J gene TRBJ2-2; 8 bases map to TRBD1. Germline CDR1 and CDR2: SGHRS and YFSETQ. CDR3 length: 15 amino acids. With 0 bases clipped from V and 8 bases from J, the junction kept 6 bases outside the gene matches. The CDR3 sequence: CASSLVDRVTGELFF. The CDR3 DNA reads TGCGCCAGCAGCTTGGTGGACAGGGTGACGGGGGAGCTGTTTTTT. The full variable domain, in which reference TRBV5-1 and TRBJ2-2 provide the parts outside the CDR3, is KAGVTQTPRYLIKTRGQQVTLSCSPISGHRSVSWYQQTPGQGLQFLFEYFSETQRNKGNFPGRFSGRQFSNSRSEMNVSTLELGDSALYLCASSLVDRVTGELFFGEGSRLTVL.

The rearrangement joins TRBV15 to TRBJ1-1; D gene unclear. The CDR3 has 14 residues. Between the trimmed V and J ends, which lost 7 bases and 7 bases, there was a span of 19 bases. Germline CDR1 LNHNV, CDR2 YYDKDF (reference sequence). The CDR3 DNA reads TGTGCCACCAAAAAGGGAGTCGGGCCACGTGAAGCTTTCTTT. This translates into CATKKGVGPREAFF. Full variable domain (outside the CDR3, taken from reference TRBV15 and TRBJ1-1): DAMVIQNPRYQVTQFGKPVTLSCSQTLNHNVMYWYQQKSSQAPKLLFHYYDKDFNNEADTPDNFQSRRPNTSFCFLDIRSPGLGDTAMYLCATKKGVGPREAFFGQGTRLTVV.

The gene calls are TRBV19 and TRBJ1-5; 7 bases fit TRBD1. This CDR3 has 18 residues. V gave up 1 base and J gave up 6 bases; unmatched junction bases: 15. Germline CDR1 and CDR2: LNHDA and SQIVND (reference sequence). The CDR3 DNA sequence: TGTGCCAGTAGTATAGTAATTCGGGGCAGGGGGTTCGGTCAGCCCCAGCATTTT. Its protein product is CASSIVIRGRGFGQPQHF.

The genes are TRBV21-1 and TRBJ1-5; no DNA check was done on the table's D call, TRBD1. TRBV21-1 is given as a pseudogene. This CDR3 has 14 amino acids. The CDR3 protein is CASSKPTGEQPQHF. The DNA for the CDR3 is TGTGCCAGCAGCAAACCGACAGGGGAACAGCCCCAGCATTTT.

The J gene is TRBJ1-1, the V gene TRBV11-2, with TRBD1 identical over 8 bases. Trimming cost V 1 base and J 0 bases; bases outside gene matches: 7. Germline V CDR1 and CDR2: SGHAT, FQNNGV. CDR3 length equals 17 residues. CDR3 residues: CASSLVPGGSMNTEAFF. DNA for the CDR3: TGTGCCAGCAGCTTAGTGCCAGGGGGCTCTATGAACACTGAAGCTTTCTTT.